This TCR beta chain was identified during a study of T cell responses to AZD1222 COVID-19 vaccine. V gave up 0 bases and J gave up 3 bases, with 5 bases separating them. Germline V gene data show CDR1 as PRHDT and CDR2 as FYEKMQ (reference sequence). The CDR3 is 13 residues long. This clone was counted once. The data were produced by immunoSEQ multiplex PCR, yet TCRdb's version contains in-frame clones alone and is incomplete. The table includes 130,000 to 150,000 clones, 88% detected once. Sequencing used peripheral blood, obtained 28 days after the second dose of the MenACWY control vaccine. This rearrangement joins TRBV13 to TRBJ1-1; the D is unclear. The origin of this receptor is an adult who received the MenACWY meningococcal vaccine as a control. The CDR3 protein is CASSLGWDTEAFF. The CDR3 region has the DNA TGTGCCAGCAGCTTAGGGTGGGACACTGAAGCTTTCTTT.